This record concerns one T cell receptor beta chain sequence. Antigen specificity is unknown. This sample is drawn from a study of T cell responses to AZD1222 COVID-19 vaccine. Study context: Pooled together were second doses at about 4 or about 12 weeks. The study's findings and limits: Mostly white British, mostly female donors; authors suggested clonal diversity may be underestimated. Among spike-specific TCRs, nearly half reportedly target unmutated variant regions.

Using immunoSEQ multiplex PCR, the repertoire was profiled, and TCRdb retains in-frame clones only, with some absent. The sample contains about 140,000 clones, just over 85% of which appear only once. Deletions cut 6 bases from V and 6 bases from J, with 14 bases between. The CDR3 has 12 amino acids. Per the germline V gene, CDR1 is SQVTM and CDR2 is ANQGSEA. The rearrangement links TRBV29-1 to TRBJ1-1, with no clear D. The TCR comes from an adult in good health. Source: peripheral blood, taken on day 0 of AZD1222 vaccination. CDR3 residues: CSVDSAPAEAFF. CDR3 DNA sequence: TGCAGCGTAGATAGTGCTCCCGCTGAAGCTTTCTTT.